This T cell receptor beta chain was captured by sequencing in a study of T cells in Graves' hyperthyroidism and ophthalmopathy. General study points: Peripheral blood also featured most of the thyroid clonotypes expanded above 0.001.

J lost 5 bases, V lost 5 bases, and 9 bases had no gene match. Per germline, CDR1 MDHEN and CDR2 SYDVKM. CDR3 length: 16 residues. Amplification of TCR beta CDR3 regions used RNA as the template. With the HTBI primer set, the TCR CDR3 went through a first round of RT-PCR. TCRdb ran MiXCR on the multiplex PCR reads and lists one entry per CDR3 protein. The sample has a few hundred thousand distinct CDR3 sequences, more than 15% seen once. This clonotype has ten or more counts. Its antigen remains unknown. This chain uses TRBV28 with TRBJ1-5; 10 nucleotides match TRBD1. Material: blood. This sequence was found in a woman between 40 and 55 years old with Graves' ophthalmopathy. This CDR3 is CASSPGFGQGDQPQHF. CDR3 nucleotides: TGTGCCAGCAGTCCTGGATTCGGACAGGGGGATCAGCCCCAGCATTTT.